This TCR beta chain was sequenced for a study of T cell repertoires in cytomegalovirus infection. Study background: Public signatures in TCR beta pointed to CMV infection and matching HLA type.

Each CDR3 protein gets one entry after TCRdb re-called the reads with MiXCR. Of 70,000 to 85,000 distinct CDR3 sequences in the sample, about 37% were seen once. Of note for this clonotype: No antigen is known for it.

This clonotype originated in a human donor in good health (CMV status not recorded). Some clones in this sample may be carry-over from other donors' samples. The sample consisted of CD8+ T cells from cultured PBMCs, taken from culture after CMV antigen stimulation.

Here the CDR3 reads CASSGGVSYNSPLHF. CDR3 nucleotides: TGTGCCAGCAGCGGGGGCGTCTCCTATAATTCACCCCTCCACTTT. J is TRBJ1-6 and V is TRBV7-2; TRBD1 is a possible D gene (6 bases). This CDR3 has 15 residues. Germline values: CDR1 SGHTA, CDR2 FQGNSA. The V and J ends lost 5 bases and 0 bases respectively, with 8 bases between them.